This T cell receptor beta chain was sequenced in a study of blood T cell repertoires in COVID-19. On the study more broadly: Sources were T cells, B-cell-depleted T cells, or PBMCs; the material itself was cDNA or gDNA.

Participants spanned ages roughly 18 to 95 years and resided in roughly 22 US areas. In the authors' workflow: Reference gene primers were amplified, and this amplification served to estimate nucleated cell counts. The method was immunoSEQ multiplex PCR; TCRdb's version includes in-frame clones alone and lacks a portion of them. The V and J calls and clone size come from that table; D and trimming were worked out from the DNA. The profile shows 300,000 to 400,000 clones, about nine tenths of them singletons. The germline CDR1 and CDR2 sequences are LGHNA and YNFKEQ. The CDR3 runs to 16 residues. V lost 1 base to trimming and J lost 5 bases, with 14 bases between them.

The chain couples TRBV4-2 to TRBJ1-4; TRBD1 might be the D (5 bases). This TCR derives from a man aged 60 to 75 who had recovered from COVID-19. The specimen sequenced was PBMCs or T cells enriched from blood (not recorded which). The CDR3 protein is CASSQGTTEWNEKLFF. The CDR3, as DNA: TGTGCCAGCAGCCAAGGAACGACAGAATGGAATGAAAAACTGTTTTTT.